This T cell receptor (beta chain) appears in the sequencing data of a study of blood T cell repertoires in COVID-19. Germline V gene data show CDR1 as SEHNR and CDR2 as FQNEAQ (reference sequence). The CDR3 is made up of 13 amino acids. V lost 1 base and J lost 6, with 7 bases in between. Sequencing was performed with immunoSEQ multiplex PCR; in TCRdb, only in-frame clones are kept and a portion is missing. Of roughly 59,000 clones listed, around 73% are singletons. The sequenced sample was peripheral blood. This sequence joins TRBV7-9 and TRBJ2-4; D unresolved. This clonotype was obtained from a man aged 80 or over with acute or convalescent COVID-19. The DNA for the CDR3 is TGTGCCAGCAGCTTAGAACAGTCAAACATTCAGTACTTC. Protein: CASSLEQSNIQYF.